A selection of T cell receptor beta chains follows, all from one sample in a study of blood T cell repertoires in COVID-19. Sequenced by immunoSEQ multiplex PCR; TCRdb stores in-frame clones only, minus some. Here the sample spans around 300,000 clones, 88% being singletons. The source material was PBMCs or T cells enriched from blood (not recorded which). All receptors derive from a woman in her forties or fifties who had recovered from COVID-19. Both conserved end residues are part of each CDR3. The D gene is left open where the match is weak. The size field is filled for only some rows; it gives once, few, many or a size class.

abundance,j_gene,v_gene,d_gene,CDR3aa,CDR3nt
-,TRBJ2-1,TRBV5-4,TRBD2,CASSLEDSGRDNEQFF,TGTGCCAGCAGCTTGGAGGATAGCGGGAGGGACAATGAGCAGTTCTTC
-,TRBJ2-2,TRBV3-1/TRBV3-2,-,CASSQDLRGELFF,TGTGCCAGCAGCCAAGATCTGCGCGGGGAGCTGTTTTTT
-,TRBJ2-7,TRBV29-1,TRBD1,CSTGGQGEREQYF,TGCAGCACTGGGGGACAGGGGGAACGGGAGCAGTACTTC
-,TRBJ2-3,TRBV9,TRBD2,CASSAGGTTDTQYF,TGTGCCAGCAGCGCGGGGGGGACCACAGATACGCAGTATTTT
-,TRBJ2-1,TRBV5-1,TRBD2,CASSFRSSGRGRDEQFF,TGCGCCAGCAGCTTTAGGTCTAGCGGGAGGGGAAGAGATGAGCAGTTCTTC
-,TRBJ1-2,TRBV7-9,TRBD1,CASSNWDRASGYTF,TGTGCCAGCAGTAACTGGGACAGGGCTTCTGGCTACACCTTC
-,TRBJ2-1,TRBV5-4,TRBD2,CASTRDYRSYNEQFF,TGTGCCAGCACGCGGGACTACCGCTCCTACAATGAGCAGTTCTTC
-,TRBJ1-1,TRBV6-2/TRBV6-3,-,CASSYKGRDTEAFF,TGTGCCAGCAGTTACAAGGGGCGAGACACTGAAGCTTTCTTT
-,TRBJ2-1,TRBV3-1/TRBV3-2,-,CASSPSGLSYNEQFF,TGTGCCAGCAGCCCGAGCGGGCTATCCTACAATGAGCAGTTCTTC
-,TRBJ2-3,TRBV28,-,CASTQGTFTDTQYF,TGTGCCAGCACTCAGGGTACATTTACAGATACGCAGTATTTT
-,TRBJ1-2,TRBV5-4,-,CASSPGGVSYYGYTF,TGTGCCAGCAGCCCGGGGGGGGTCTCCTACTATGGCTACACCTTC
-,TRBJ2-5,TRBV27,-,CASSTTWSETQYF,TGTGCCAGCAGCACGACTTGGTCGGAGACCCAGTACTTC
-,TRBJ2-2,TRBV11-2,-,CASSLPESNTGELFF,TGTGCCAGCAGCCTCCCAGAATCGAACACCGGGGAGCTGTTTTTT
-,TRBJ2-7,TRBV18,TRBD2,CASSLSGMNYEQYF,TGTGCCAGCTCACTCAGCGGGATGAACTACGAGCAGTACTTC
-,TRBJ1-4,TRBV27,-,CASSLGWRGGEKLFF,TGTGCCAGCAGTTTAGGGTGGAGGGGTGGAGAAAAACTGTTTTTT
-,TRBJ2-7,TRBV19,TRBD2,CASRNSGTHYEQYF,TGTGCCAGTAGGAATAGCGGGACGCACTACGAGCAGTACTTC
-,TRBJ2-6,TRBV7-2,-,CASIHGGPSGANVLTF,TGTGCCAGCATTCACGGAGGACCCTCTGGGGCCAACGTCCTGACTTTC
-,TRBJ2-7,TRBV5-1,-,CASSLGENYEQYF,TGCGCCAGCAGCTTGGGGGAGAACTACGAGCAGTACTTC
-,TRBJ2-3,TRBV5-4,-,CASSDPGLKLDTQYF,TGTGCCAGCAGCGACCCGGGACTTAAATTAGATACGCAGTATTTT
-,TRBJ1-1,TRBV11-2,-,CASSLVEYEAFF,TGTGCCAGCAGCTTAGTTGAGTATGAAGCTTTCTTT
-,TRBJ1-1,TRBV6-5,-,CASSTQVHLNTEAFF,TGTGCCAGCAGTACTCAGGTCCATCTGAACACTGAAGCTTTCTTT
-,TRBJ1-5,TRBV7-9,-,CASSLTGLQPQHF,TGTGCCAGCAGCTTAACAGGGCTCCAGCCCCAGCATTTT
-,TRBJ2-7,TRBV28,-,CASSPPRLSEQYF,TGTGCCAGCAGCCCCCCACGACTATCCGAGCAGTACTTC
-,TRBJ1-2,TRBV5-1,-,CASSFGVWINSNYGYTF,TGCGCCAGCAGCTTCGGGGTTTGGATAAACTCGAACTATGGCTACACCTTC
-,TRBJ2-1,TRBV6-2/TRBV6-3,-,CASSYYPPSSYNEQFF,TGTGCCAGCAGTTACTACCCCCCGAGCTCCTACAATGAGCAGTTCTTC
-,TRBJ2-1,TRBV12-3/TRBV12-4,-,CASSLTAYNEQFF,TGTGCCAGCAGTTTGACAGCGTACAATGAGCAGTTCTTC
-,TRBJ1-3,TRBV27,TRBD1,CASSLFPRGPGNTIYF,TGTGCCAGCAGTTTATTCCCCAGGGGGCCCGGAAACACCATATATTTT
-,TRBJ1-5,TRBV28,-,CASSQALEPQHF,TGTGCCAGCAGTCAGGCCTTGGAGCCCCAGCATTTT
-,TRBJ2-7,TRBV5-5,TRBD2,CASSGGLAGGPGEQYF,TGTGCCAGCAGCGGCGGGCTAGCGGGAGGGCCGGGGGAGCAGTACTTC
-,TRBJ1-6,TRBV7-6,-,CASSLAAGLPYNSPLHF,TGTGCCAGCAGCTTAGCGGCAGGGCTTCCCTATAATTCACCCCTCCACTTT
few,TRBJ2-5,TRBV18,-,CASSPGGETQYF,TGTGCCAGCTCCCCCGGAGGGGAGACCCAGTACTTC
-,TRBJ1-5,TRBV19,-,CASSEQVNSNQPQHF,TGTGCCAGTAGTGAACAGGTTAATAGCAATCAGCCCCAGCATTTT
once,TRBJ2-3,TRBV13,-,CASSLGRSTDTQYF,TGTGCCAGCAGCTTAGGCCGGAGCACAGATACGCAGTATTTT
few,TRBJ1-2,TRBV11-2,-,CASSPSTRGGYGYTF,TGTGCCAGCAGCCCCTCAACAAGGGGCGGCTATGGCTACACCTTC
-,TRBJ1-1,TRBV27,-,CASRLGTLNTEAFF,TGTGCCAGCAGGCTCGGGACACTGAACACTGAAGCTTTCTTT
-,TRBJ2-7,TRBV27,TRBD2,CATGFASGRYEQYF,TGTGCCACCGGGTTTGCTAGCGGGAGGTACGAGCAGTACTTC
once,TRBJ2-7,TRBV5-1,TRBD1,CASSRTGQGGEQYF,TGCGCCAGCAGCCGAACAGGACAGGGCGGCGAGCAGTACTTC
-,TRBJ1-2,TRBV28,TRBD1,CATPGPRDRGSVYGYTF,TGTGCCACCCCCGGTCCTCGGGACAGGGGGTCTGTCTATGGCTACACCTTC
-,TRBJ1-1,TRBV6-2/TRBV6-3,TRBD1,CASSYRPRTGGMNTEAFF,TGTGCCAGCAGTTACCGGCCTCGGACAGGGGGAATGAACACTGAAGCTTTCTTT